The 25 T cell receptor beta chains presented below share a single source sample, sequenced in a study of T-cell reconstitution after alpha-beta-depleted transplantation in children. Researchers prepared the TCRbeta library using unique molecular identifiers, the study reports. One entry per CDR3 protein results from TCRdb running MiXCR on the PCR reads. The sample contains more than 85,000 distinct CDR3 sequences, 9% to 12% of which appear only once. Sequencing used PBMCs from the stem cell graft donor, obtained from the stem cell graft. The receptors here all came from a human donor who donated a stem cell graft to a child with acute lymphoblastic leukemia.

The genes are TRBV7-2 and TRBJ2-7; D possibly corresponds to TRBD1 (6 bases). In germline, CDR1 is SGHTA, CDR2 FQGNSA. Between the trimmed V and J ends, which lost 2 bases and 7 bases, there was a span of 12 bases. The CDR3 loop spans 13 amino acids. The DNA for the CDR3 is TGTGCCAGCAGCTTAACAGGGTACTCGGAGCAGTACTTC. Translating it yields CASSLTGYSEQYF.

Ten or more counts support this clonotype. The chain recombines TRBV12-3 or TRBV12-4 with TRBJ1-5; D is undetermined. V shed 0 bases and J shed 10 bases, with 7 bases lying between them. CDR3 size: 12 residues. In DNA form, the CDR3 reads TGTGCCAGCAGTTTAGCGAAGGGTCCCCAGCATTTT. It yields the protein CASSLAKGPQHF.

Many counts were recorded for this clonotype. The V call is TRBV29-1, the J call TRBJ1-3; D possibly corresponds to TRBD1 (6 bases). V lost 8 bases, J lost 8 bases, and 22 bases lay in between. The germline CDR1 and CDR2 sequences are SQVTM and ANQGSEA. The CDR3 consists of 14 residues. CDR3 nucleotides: TGCAGCACCGACGACCGCGCCGGGGGCGACACCATATATTTT. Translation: CSTDDRAGGDTIYF. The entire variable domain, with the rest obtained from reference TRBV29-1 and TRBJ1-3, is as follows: SAVISQKPSRDICQRGTSLTIQCQVDSQVTMMFWYRQQPGQSLTLIATANQGSEATYESGFVIDKFPISRPNLTFSTLTVSNMSPEDSSIYLCSTDDRAGGDTIYFGEGSWLTVV.

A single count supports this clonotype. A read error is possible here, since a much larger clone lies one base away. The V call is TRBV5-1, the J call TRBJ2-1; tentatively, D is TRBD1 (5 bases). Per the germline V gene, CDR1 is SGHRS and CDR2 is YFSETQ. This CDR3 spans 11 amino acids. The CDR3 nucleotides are TGCGCCAGCCTCCCGGACAACGAGCAGTTCTTC. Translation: CASLPDNEQFF.

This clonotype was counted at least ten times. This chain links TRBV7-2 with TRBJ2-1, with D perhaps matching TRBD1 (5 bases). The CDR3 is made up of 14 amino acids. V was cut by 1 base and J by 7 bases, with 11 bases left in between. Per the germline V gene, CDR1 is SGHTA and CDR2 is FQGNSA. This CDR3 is CASSLGPGLNEQFF. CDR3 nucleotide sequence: TGTGCCAGCAGCTTAGGTCCAGGGTTGAATGAGCAGTTCTTC.

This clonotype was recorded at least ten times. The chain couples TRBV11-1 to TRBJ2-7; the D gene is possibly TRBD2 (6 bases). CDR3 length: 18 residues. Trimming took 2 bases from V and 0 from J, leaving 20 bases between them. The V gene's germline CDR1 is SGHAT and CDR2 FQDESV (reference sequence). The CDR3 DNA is TGTGCCAGCAGCTTATACCCGGGGAGGCTGAAAGACTCCTACGAGCAGTACTTC. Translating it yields CASSLYPGRLKDSYEQYF.

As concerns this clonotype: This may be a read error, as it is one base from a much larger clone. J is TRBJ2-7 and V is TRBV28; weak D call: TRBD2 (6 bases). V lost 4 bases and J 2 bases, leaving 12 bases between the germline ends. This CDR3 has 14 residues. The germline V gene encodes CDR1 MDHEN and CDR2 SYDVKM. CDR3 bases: TGTGCCAGCAGTTCCCTTAGCGGAACCTACGAGCAGTACTTC. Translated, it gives CASSSLSGTYEQYF.

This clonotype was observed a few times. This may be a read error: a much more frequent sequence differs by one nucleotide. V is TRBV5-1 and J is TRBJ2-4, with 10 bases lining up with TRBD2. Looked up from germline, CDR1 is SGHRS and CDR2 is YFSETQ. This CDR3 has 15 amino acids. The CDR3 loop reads CASSIAGGAKNSQYF. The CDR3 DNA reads TGCGCCAGCAGCATAGCGGGAGGAGCCAAAAACAGTCAGTACTTC.

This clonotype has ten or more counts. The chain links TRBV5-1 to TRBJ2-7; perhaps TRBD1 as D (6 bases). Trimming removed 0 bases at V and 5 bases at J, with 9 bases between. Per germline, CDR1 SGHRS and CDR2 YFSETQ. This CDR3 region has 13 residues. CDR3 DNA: TGCGCCAGCAGCTTGGACAGGGCTAACGAGCAGTACTTC. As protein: CASSLDRANEQYF.

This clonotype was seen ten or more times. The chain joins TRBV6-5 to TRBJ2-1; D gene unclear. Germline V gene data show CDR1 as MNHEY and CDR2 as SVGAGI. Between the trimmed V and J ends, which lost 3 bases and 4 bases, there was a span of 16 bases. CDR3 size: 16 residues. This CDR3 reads CASSYPTGTDYNEQFF. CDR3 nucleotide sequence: TGTGCCAGCAGTTATCCGACTGGCACAGATTACAATGAGCAGTTCTTC.

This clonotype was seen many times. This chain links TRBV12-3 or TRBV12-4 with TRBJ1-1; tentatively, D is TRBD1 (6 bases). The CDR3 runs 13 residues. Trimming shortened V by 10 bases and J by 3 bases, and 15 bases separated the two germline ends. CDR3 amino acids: CATDFHRDTEAFF. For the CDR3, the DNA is TGTGCCACCGATTTTCACAGGGACACTGAAGCTTTCTTT.

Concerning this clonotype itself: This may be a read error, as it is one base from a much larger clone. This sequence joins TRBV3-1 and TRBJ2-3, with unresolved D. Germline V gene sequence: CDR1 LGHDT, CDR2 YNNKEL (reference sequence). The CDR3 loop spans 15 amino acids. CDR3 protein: CACSQDEWYPDTQYF. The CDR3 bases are TGTGCCTGCAGCCAAGACGAATGGTACCCAGATACGCAGTATTTT.

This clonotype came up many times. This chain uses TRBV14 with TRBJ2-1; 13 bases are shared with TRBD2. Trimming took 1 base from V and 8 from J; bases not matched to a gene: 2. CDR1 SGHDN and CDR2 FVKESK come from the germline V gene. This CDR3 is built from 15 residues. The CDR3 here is CASSQGTSGSDEQFF. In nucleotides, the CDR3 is TGTGCCAGCAGCCAAGGGACTAGCGGGAGCGATGAGCAGTTCTTC. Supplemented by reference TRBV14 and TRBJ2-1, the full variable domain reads EAGVTQFPSHSVIEKGQTVTLRCDPISGHDNLYWYRRVMGKEIKFLLHFVKESKQDESGMPNNRFLAERTGGTYSTLKVQPAELEDSGVYFCASSQGTSGSDEQFFGPGTRLTVL.

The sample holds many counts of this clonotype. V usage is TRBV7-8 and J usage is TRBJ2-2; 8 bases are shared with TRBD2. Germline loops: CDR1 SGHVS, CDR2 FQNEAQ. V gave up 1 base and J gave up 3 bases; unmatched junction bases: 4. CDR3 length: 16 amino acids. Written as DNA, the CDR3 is TGTGCCAGCAGCTTAGAGCGGGGGAGGTACACCGGGGAGCTGTTTTTT. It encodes CASSLERGRYTGELFF.

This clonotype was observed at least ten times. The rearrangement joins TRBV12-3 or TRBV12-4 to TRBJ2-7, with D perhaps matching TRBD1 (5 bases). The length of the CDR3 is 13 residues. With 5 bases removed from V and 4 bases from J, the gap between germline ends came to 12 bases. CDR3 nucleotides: TGTGCCAGCAGTGCCCCAGGGCTGTACGAGCAGTACTTC. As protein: CASSAPGLYEQYF.

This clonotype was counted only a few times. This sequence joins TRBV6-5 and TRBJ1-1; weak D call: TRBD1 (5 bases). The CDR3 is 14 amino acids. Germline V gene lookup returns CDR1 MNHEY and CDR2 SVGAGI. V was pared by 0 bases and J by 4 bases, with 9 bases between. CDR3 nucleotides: TGTGCCAGCAGTTACTCCCGGCAGGGCACTGAAGCTTTCTTT. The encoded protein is CASSYSRQGTEAFF.

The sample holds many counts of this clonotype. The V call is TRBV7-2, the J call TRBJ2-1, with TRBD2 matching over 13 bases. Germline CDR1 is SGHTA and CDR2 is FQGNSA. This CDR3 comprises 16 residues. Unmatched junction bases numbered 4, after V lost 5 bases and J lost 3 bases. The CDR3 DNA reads TGTGCCAGCAGCCGACGACTAGCGGGGGGCTACAATGAGCAGTTCTTC. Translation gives CASSRRLAGGYNEQFF.

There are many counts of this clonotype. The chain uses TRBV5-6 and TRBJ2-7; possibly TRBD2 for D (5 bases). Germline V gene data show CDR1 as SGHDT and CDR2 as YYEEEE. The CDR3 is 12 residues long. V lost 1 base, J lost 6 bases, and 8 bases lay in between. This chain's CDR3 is CASSLSGTEQYF. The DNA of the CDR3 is TGTGCCAGCAGCTTGAGCGGAACCGAGCAGTACTTC. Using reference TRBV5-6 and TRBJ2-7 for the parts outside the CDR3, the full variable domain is DAGVTQSPTHLIKTRGQQVTLRCSPKSGHDTVSWYQQALGQGPQFIFQYYEEEERQRGNFPDRFSGHQFPNYSSELNVNALLLGDSALYLCASSLSGTEQYFGPGTRLTVT.

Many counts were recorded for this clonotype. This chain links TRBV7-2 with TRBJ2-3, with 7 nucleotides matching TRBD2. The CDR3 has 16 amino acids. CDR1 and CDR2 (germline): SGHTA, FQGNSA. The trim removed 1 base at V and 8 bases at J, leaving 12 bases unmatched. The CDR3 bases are TGTGCCAGCAGCTTAGGGGTTAGCGGGTCGGTCGGTACGCAGTATTTT. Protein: CASSLGVSGSVGTQYF.

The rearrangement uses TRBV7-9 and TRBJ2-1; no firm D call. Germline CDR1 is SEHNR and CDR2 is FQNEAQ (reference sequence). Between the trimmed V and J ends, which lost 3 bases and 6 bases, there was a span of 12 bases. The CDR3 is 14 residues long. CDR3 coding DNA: TGTGCCAGCAGCTTCCCGCTCCTCTGCAATGAGCAGTTCTTC. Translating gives CASSFPLLCNEQFF.

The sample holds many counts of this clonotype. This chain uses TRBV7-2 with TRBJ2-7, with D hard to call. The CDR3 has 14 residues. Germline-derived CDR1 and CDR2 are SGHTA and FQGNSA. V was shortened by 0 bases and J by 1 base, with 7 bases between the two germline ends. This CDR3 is CASSLAPGSYEQYF. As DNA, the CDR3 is TGTGCCAGCAGCTTAGCCCCCGGGTCCTACGAGCAGTACTTC.

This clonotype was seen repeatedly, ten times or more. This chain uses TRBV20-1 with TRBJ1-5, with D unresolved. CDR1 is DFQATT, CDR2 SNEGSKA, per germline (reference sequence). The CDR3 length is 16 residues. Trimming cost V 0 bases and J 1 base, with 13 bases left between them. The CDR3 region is CSARDGGSTSNQPQHF. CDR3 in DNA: TGCAGTGCTAGAGATGGTGGCAGTACCAGCAATCAGCCCCAGCATTTT.

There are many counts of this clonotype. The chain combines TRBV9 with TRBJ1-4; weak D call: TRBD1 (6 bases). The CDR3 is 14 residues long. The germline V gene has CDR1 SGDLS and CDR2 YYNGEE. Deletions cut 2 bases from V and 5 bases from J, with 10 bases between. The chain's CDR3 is CASSVSTGNEKLFF. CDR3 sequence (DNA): TGTGCCAGCAGCGTTTCGACAGGCAATGAAAAACTGTTTTTT.

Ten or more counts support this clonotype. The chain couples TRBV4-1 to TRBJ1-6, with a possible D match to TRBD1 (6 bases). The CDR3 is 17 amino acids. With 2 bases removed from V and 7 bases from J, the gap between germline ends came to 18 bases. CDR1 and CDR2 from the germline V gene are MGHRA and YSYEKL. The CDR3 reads CASSQQIDRRVNSPLHF. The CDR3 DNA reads TGCGCCAGCAGCCAACAAATTGACAGGCGGGTGAATTCACCCCTCCACTTT.

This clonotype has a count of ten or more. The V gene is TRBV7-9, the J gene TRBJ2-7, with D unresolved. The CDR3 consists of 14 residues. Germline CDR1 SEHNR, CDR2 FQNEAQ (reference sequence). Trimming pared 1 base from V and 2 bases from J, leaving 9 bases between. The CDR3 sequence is CASSLVQAPYEQYF. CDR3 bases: TGTGCCAGCAGCTTAGTTCAGGCCCCCTACGAGCAGTACTTC.